The present T cell receptor beta chain was sequenced within a study of shared T cell receptors in the human thymus. The CDR3 extends over 18 amino acids. Germline V lookup: CDR1 SGHTA, CDR2 FQGTGA. Germline trimming cut 2 bases from V and 2 bases from J; bases unmatched to any gene: 12. Generated by immunoSEQ multiplex PCR, the TCRdb table keeps only in-frame clones and is missing some. The sample contains 550,000 to 800,000 clones, approximately 83% of which appear only once. These same data were also listed under a study on human thymus T cells. That paper states: The donors were infants in Finland with congenital heart defects, otherwise immunologically healthy. The thymus tissue came from resections taken during corrective heart surgery.

V is TRBV7-3 and J is TRBJ2-1; TRBD2 matches 7 bases. The sequence derives from a girl under three years old with a congenital heart defect. Sequenced input: thymocytes. Here the CDR3 reads CASSLYYLAGVTYNEQFF. The CDR3 nucleotides read TGTGCCAGCAGCTTATACTATCTGGCGGGGGTTACCTACAATGAGCAGTTCTTC.